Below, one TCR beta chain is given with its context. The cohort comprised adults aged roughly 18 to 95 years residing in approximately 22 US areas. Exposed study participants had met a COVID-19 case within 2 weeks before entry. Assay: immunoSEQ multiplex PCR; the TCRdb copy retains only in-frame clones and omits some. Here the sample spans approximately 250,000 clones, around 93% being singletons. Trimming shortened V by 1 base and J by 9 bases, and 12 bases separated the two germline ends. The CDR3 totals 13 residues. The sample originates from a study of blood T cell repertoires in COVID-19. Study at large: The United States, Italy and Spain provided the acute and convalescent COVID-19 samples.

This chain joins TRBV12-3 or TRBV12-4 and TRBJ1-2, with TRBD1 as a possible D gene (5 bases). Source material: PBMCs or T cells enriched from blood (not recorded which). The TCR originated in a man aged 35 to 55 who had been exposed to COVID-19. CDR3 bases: TGTGCCAGCAGTTTAGGCTCATACAGGAGCTACACCTTC. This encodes CASSLGSYRSYTF.